Listed below are T cell receptor beta chains from one sample, sequenced in a study of human T cells and chemical hapten exposure. One entry per CDR3 protein, called by TCRdb with MiXCR from the RACE reads. The sample gives some 200,000 distinct CDR3 sequences, more than 20% of which show up once; about 6.7% is in the top ten. This specimen was whole blood, taken in connection with sensitization to the hapten diphenylcyclopropenone (DPC). All receptors come from a woman in her forties or fifties with alopecia areata. Some clones in this sample may be carry-over from other donors' samples. Both conserved end residues are part of each CDR3. The D gene is left open where the match is weak. Clone size appears in some rows only: once, few, many, or a class for an expanded clone.

j_gene,d_gene,v_gene,abundance,CDR3nt,CDR3aa
TRBJ2-2,NA,TRBV11-2,NA,TGTGCCAGCAGCTCGACAGTTACCGGGGAGCTGTTTTTT,CASSSTVTGELFF
TRBJ2-1,NA,TRBV5-1,once,TGCGCCAGCAGCTACCTTAGTAGCTCCTACAATGAGCAGTTCTTC,CASSYLSSSYNEQFF
TRBJ2-4,NA,TRBV29-1,few,TGCAGCGTTGAAGCCTACCTTCCGGGGCGAGCCAAAAACATTCAGTACTTC,CSVEAYLPGRAKNIQYF
TRBJ1-6,TRBD1,TRBV7-9,NA,TGTGCCAGCAGCCCCTGGACAGGGATGAATTCACCCCTCCACTTT,CASSPWTGMNSPLHF
TRBJ2-2,TRBD2,TRBV15,NA,TGTGCCACCAGCACTTTAGCGGGAGGGCCAACCGGGGAGCTGTTTTTT,CATSTLAGGPTGELFF
TRBJ1-1,NA,TRBV18,few,TGTGCCAGCTCAACGGGGGCTAGCACTGAAGCTTTCTTT,CASSTGASTEAFF
TRBJ2-3,TRBD2,TRBV29-1,few,TGCAGCGTTGTGCTAGCGGGTCCTTTTACAGATACGCAGTATTTT,CSVVLAGPFTDTQYF
TRBJ1-1,NA,TRBV5-1,few,TGCGCCAGCAGCTTGGGGACAGTTTACACTGAAGCTTTCTTT,CASSLGTVYTEAFF
TRBJ2-1,NA,TRBV29-1,NA,TGCAGCGTTGATGGGGCCTACAATGAGCAGTTCTTC,CSVDGAYNEQFF
TRBJ1-2,NA,TRBV12-3/TRBV12-4,few,TGTGCCAGCAGTCCTCGGACGCAGCATGGCTACACCTTC,CASSPRTQHGYTF
TRBJ2-6,NA,TRBV29-1,NA,TGCAGCGTACAGATATCTGGGGCCAACGTCCTGACTTTC,CSVQISGANVLTF
TRBJ2-7,NA,TRBV27,NA,TGTGCCAGCATTCGAGAGCAGTACTTC,CASIREQYF
TRBJ1-5,NA,TRBV29-1,NA,TGCAGCGCCCTGGCCGCCGGCCCTGGGGTACCCCAGCATTTT,CSALAAGPGVPQHF
TRBJ2-1,TRBD2,TRBV12-3/TRBV12-4,few,TGTGCCAGCAGTTACCCCCGACTAGCGGGAGGCGATGAGCAGTTCTTC,CASSYPRLAGGDEQFF
TRBJ1-1,TRBD1,TRBV5-1,NA,TGCGCCAGCAGCCCACGGACAGGGGGCGCGGAAACTGAAGCTTTCTTT,CASSPRTGGAETEAFF
TRBJ1-1,TRBD1,TRBV6-5,few,TGTGCCAGCAGTTACTCGACAGGGGGCTTAACTGAAGCTTTCTTT,CASSYSTGGLTEAFF
TRBJ2-2,NA,TRBV27,NA,TGTGCCAGCAGTTTATTGGCAGGGGTAAACACCGGGGAGCTGTTTTTT,CASSLLAGVNTGELFF
TRBJ2-2,NA,TRBV6-1,few,TGTGCCAGCAGTGAAGCGGCCCTAACAGGGATCGGGGAGCTGTTTTTT,CASSEAALTGIGELFF
TRBJ2-3,TRBD2,TRBV10-3,few,TGTGCCATCAGTGAGTCGGGGGCGGGAGGAAAACCAGATACGCAGTATTTT,CAISESGAGGKPDTQYF
TRBJ2-3,NA,TRBV20-1,few,TGCAGTGCTGTCCACGGCACAGATACGCAGTATTTT,CSAVHGTDTQYF
TRBJ1-1,NA,TRBV30,NA,TGTGCCTGGAACCGGGGGGCTGAAGCTTTCTTT,CAWNRGAEAFF
TRBJ2-1,TRBD2,TRBV29-1,NA,TGCAGCGTTGTGGAGCGGGGGACTAGGGATGAGCAGTTCTTC,CSVVERGTRDEQFF
TRBJ1-2,NA,TRBV7-2,once,TGTGCCAGCAGCAACAGTCTTCTCAACTATGGCTACACCTTC,CASSNSLLNYGYTF
TRBJ2-2,TRBD1,TRBV7-9,few,TGTGCCAGCAGCGACCGACAGGGCTATACCGGGGAGCTGTTTTTT,CASSDRQGYTGELFF
TRBJ2-2,TRBD1,TRBV25-1,many,TGTGCCAGCGCGCAGGGGGTGGACACCGGGGAGCTGTTTTTT,CASAQGVDTGELFF
TRBJ2-3,NA,TRBV5-5,NA,TGTGCCAGCAGCTTGAACTCAGTGACAGATACGCAGTATTTT,CASSLNSVTDTQYF
TRBJ2-3,TRBD2,TRBV10-3,NA,TGTGCCATCATGGAAAGCGGGAGGTCAGATACGCAGTATTTT,CAIMESGRSDTQYF
TRBJ1-2,NA,TRBV12-3/TRBV12-4,few,TGTGCCAGCAGTTTCGCAGGGCAGCTTGGCTATGGCTACACCTTC,CASSFAGQLGYGYTF
TRBJ1-1,NA,TRBV14,few,TGTGCCAGCAGCCGGGGGGGATGGGGTGAAGCTTTCTTT,CASSRGGWGEAFF
TRBJ1-1,NA,TRBV7-3,NA,TGTGCCAGCAGCCCGGGCAGGGTGGACACTGAAGCTTTCTTT,CASSPGRVDTEAFF
TRBJ1-2,NA,TRBV4-1,few,TGCGCCAGCAGCCCACAACAAGGACAGAATAACTATGGCTACACCTTC,CASSPQQGQNNYGYTF
TRBJ2-3,TRBD1,TRBV20-1,NA,TGCAGTGCTAGAGGTATCCGGGACAGGCCTCGCACAGATACGCAGTATTTT,CSARGIRDRPRTDTQYF
TRBJ2-3,NA,TRBV5-1,few,TGCGCCAGCAGGGTTCAGGGCGCAGATACGCAGTATTTT,CASRVQGADTQYF
TRBJ2-1,TRBD2,TRBV2,NA,TGTGCCAGCAGGGCTAGCGGACCTCAATACAATGAGCAGTTCTTC,CASRASGPQYNEQFF
TRBJ2-1,NA,TRBV29-1,NA,TGCAGCGTTGCAAGGTCCTCCTACAATGAGCAGTTCTTC,CSVARSSYNEQFF
TRBJ2-3,TRBD2,TRBV10-2,NA,TGCGCCAGCACCGAAGAGGCTAGCGGGTTCAGGCCAGATACGCAGTATTTT,CASTEEASGFRPDTQYF
TRBJ2-3,NA,TRBV2,NA,TGTGCCAGCAGTGGAGAGCTAGGAGGCCGATCGCAGTATTTT,CASSGELGGRSQYF
TRBJ1-6,TRBD1,TRBV6-5,NA,TGTGCCAGCAGGAAAACCGCGGGACAGGTCCATTCACCCCTCCACTTT,CASRKTAGQVHSPLHF
TRBJ1-5,TRBD1,TRBV20-1,NA,TGCAGTGCTAGGGGACAGGGTCCCAATCAGCCCCAGCATTTT,CSARGQGPNQPQHF
TRBJ2-1,TRBD2,TRBV6-1,NA,TGTGCCAGCAGTGCACGGACTAGCGGGAGGCGCTTCGGTGTTGAGCAGTTCTTC,CASSARTSGRRFGVEQFF
TRBJ2-1,NA,TRBV24-1,NA,TGTGCCACCAGTGCTAGGCACTACAATGAGCAGTTCTTC,CATSARHYNEQFF
TRBJ1-1,TRBD1,TRBV10-3,NA,TGTGCCATCAGTGAGAGTTCCGGGACAGCCACTGAAGCTTTCTTT,CAISESSGTATEAFF
TRBJ2-1,NA,TRBV3-1,few,TGTGCCAGCAGCCACCTACAATACAATGAGCAGTTCTTC,CASSHLQYNEQFF
TRBJ2-1,TRBD2,TRBV19,few,TGTGCCAGTAGTCTGAGGACTAGCGGGAGATTTGTACAAAATGAGCAGTTCTTC,CASSLRTSGRFVQNEQFF
TRBJ1-3,NA,TRBV7-8,few,TGTGCCAGCAGCTTATATCCAGCTGGAAACACCATATATTTT,CASSLYPAGNTIYF
TRBJ2-1,TRBD2,TRBV5-1,once,TGCGCCAGCAGCTCAGGGACTAGCGGACACAATGAGCAGTTCTTC,CASSSGTSGHNEQFF
TRBJ2-5,NA,TRBV3-1,NA,TGTGCCAGCAGCCACCGGGTCGGCCAAGAGACCCAGTACTTC,CASSHRVGQETQYF
TRBJ2-7,TRBD2,TRBV2,NA,TGTGCCAGCAGAGCGTCTAGCGGGTTCCACGAGCAGTACTTC,CASRASSGFHEQYF
TRBJ2-5,NA,TRBV7-9,few,TGTGCCAGCAGCCCCCATCGTGCGGGTATGGAAAAGACCCAGTACTTC,CASSPHRAGMEKTQYF
TRBJ1-5,NA,TRBV20-1,many,TGCAGTGCTACGGCGGGGATTCAGCCCCAGCATTTT,CSATAGIQPQHF